Listed below are T cell receptor beta chains from one sample, sequenced in a study of identical twins. Each CDR3 protein is one row after TCRdb ran MiXCR on the 5' RACE reads. The profile shows fewer than 500,000 distinct CDR3 sequences, 14% of them singletons. This sample was also put to use in a study of yellow fever vaccine responses in identical twins.

Sequenced: CD4+ T cells sorted from blood. These receptors all come from a woman aged 18-30 years in good health. Both conserved end residues are part of each CDR3. Each record gives: D gene, V gene, clone size, J gene, CDR3 protein, CDR3 DNA. The D gene is left open where the match is weak. Clone size is not always given. Where it is, it says once, few, many or a class for expanded clones.

.	TRBV7-2	few	TRBJ2-6	CASSLRQGGSGANVLTF	TGTGCCAGCAGCTTAAGGCAGGGTGGTTCTGGGGCCAACGTCCTGACTTTC
.	TRBV5-1	many	TRBJ2-1	CASSLEGPGYNEQFF	TGCGCCAGCAGCTTGGAGGGGCCAGGGTACAATGAGCAGTTCTTC
TRBD1	TRBV7-3	few	TRBJ2-5	CASSSTGKGETQYF	TGTGCCAGCAGCTCGACAGGGAAGGGAGAGACCCAGTACTTC
.	TRBV7-2	few	TRBJ2-5	CASSLWYQETQYF	TGTGCCAGCAGCTTATGGTACCAAGAGACCCAGTACTTC
TRBD1	TRBV11-2	once	TRBJ2-2	CASSKYRDRGYTGELFF	TGTGCCAGCAGCAAATACCGGGACAGGGGGTACACCGGGGAGCTGTTTTTT
.	TRBV29-1	.	TRBJ2-2	CSVEGLGTGELFF	TGCAGCGTTGAAGGTTTGGGCACCGGGGAGCTGTTTTTT
TRBD2	TRBV5-4	few	TRBJ2-7	CASSLATSGRGPQYF	TGTGCCAGCAGCTTGGCTACTAGCGGGAGGGGTCCGCAGTACTTC
.	TRBV12-3/TRBV12-4	.	TRBJ2-7	CASSYRRTGPGDEQYF	TGTGCCAGCAGTTATCGAAGAACAGGGCCCGGGGACGAGCAGTACTTC
.	TRBV20-1	many	TRBJ1-4	CSVAALGNKNNEKLFF	TGCAGTGTCGCTGCTCTGGGAAACAAAAACAACGAAAAACTGTTTTTT
.	TRBV6-2/TRBV6-3	few	TRBJ2-7	CASSYSQVPGYEQYF	TGTGCCAGCAGTTACTCACAGGTACCTGGCTACGAGCAGTACTTC
.	TRBV7-8	few	TRBJ2-2	CASSLRGNGELFF	TGTGCCAGCAGCTTACGGGGGAACGGGGAGCTGTTTTTT
TRBD1	TRBV7-2	many	TRBJ2-7	CASSGTVSYEQYF	TGTGCCAGCAGTGGGACAGTATCCTACGAGCAGTACTTC
TRBD1	TRBV7-8	.	TRBJ2-4	CASSPPGTGNVKNIQYF	TGTGCCAGCAGCCCCCCGGGGACAGGGAATGTCAAAAACATTCAGTACTTC
.	TRBV7-2	.	TRBJ2-5	CASSFDRLQETQYF	TGTGCCAGCAGCTTCGACAGGCTACAAGAGACCCAGTACTTC
TRBD1	TRBV7-6	.	TRBJ2-7	CASSGGTGVGQYF	TGTGCCAGCAGCGGAGGGACAGGGGTCGGGCAGTACTTC
.	TRBV3-1	many	TRBJ1-6	CASSHPPRGGSPLHF	TGTGCCAGCAGCCATCCTCCCAGGGGTGGTTCACCCCTCCACTTT
TRBD1	TRBV28	few	TRBJ1-1	CASSPTTGWTEAFF	TGTGCCAGCAGTCCTACGACAGGGTGGACTGAAGCTTTCTTT
.	TRBV3-1	few	TRBJ1-1	CASWDTSIKNTEAFF	TGTGCCAGCTGGGATACTAGTATTAAGAACACTGAAGCTTTCTTT
.	TRBV30	.	TRBJ2-1	CAWSGGRSDYNEQFF	TGTGCCTGGAGTGGTGGGAGATCCGACTACAATGAGCAGTTCTTC
.	TRBV4-1	.	TRBJ1-2	CASSQEQYDYGYTF	TGCGCCAGCAGCCAAGAACAGTATGACTATGGCTACACCTTC
TRBD2	TRBV5-1	.	TRBJ2-3	CASSSAGGRTDTQYF	TGCGCCAGCAGCTCTGCGGGAGGTCGCACAGATACGCAGTATTTT
TRBD2	TRBV27	many	TRBJ2-7	CASTSLRRLAGGGEQYF	TGTGCCAGCACCTCCCTAAGGAGACTAGCGGGAGGGGGTGAGCAGTACTTC
TRBD1	TRBV10-3	.	TRBJ2-2	CAITKGQGNTGELFF	TGTGCCATCACGAAGGGACAGGGGAACACCGGGGAGCTGTTTTTT
.	TRBV5-1	many	TRBJ2-7	CASSGLGWWGAEFSYEQYF	TGCGCCAGCAGCGGACTAGGGTGGTGGGGGGCCGAATTTTCCTACGAGCAGTACTTC
.	TRBV5-1	many	TRBJ2-2	CASSLIHNTGELFF	TGCGCCAGCAGCTTGATCCACAACACCGGGGAGCTGTTTTTT
.	TRBV7-3	few	TRBJ2-1	CASSQWMSNEQFF	TGTGCCAGCAGCCAATGGATGTCGAATGAGCAGTTCTTC
.	TRBV12-3/TRBV12-4	many	TRBJ2-5	CASRTTGPGTQYF	TGTGCCAGCAGAACAACAGGGCCCGGGACCCAGTACTTC
TRBD1	TRBV5-1	few	TRBJ2-3	CASSLGQALTDTQYF	TGCGCCAGCAGCCTAGGACAGGCCCTCACAGATACGCAGTATTTT
TRBD2	TRBV15	few	TRBJ2-3	CATARGGRADTQYF	TGTGCCACCGCCCGGGGGGGAAGAGCAGATACGCAGTATTTT